The clone carrying this TCR beta chain was found many times. The entry originates in a study of neurological immune-mediated disorders. Over 160 million TCR-beta sequences from 15-18 subjects came from every sequencing run. TCRdb fed the 5' RACE reads into MiXCR, producing one record per CDR3 protein. This sample carries about 59,000 distinct CDR3 sequences, roughly 12% of them seen once, and the ten largest clones take roughly 10%. There are 11 residues in the CDR3. With 5 bases removed from V and 4 bases from J, the gap between germline ends came to 3 bases. This chain joins TRBV12-3 or TRBV12-4 and TRBJ2-1; D is ambiguous. The specimen was PBMCs. This receptor was obtained from a woman aged 55-70 years with HTLV-1-associated myelopathy (HAM/TSP). The DNA of the CDR3 is TGTGCCAGCAGTCTTTACAATGAGCAGTTCTTC. Its protein is CASSLYNEQFF.